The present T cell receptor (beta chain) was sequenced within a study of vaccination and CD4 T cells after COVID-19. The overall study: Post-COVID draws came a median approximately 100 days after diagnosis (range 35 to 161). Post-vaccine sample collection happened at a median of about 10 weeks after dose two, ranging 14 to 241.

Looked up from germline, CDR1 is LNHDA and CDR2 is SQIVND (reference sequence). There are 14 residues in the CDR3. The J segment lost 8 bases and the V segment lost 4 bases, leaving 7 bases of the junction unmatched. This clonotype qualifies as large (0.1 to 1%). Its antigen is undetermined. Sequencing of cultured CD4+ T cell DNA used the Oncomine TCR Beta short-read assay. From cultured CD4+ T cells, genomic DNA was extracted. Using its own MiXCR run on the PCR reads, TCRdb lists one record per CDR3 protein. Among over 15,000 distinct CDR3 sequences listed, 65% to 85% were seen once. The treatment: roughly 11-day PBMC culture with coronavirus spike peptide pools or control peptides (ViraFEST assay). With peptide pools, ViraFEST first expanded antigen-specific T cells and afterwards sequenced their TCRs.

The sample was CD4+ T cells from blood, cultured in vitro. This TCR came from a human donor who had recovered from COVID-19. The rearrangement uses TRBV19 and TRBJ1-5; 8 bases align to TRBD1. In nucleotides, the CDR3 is TGTGCCAGTAGTACCTCAGGGGGCAGCAAGCCCCAGCATTTT. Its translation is CASSTSGGSKPQHF.